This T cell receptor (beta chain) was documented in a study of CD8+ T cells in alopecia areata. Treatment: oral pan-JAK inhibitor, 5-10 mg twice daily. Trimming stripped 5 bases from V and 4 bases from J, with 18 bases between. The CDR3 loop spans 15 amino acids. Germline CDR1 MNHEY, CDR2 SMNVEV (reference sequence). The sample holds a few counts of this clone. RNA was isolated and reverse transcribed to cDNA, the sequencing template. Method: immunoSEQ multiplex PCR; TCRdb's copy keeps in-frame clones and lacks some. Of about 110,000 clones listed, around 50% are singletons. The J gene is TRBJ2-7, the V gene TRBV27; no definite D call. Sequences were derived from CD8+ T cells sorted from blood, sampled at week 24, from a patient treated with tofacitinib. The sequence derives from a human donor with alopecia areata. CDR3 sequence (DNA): TGTGCCAGCAGTATTGACCGTTCGGGCATGTACGAGCAGTACTTC. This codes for CASSIDRSGMYEQYF.